What follows are 5 T cell receptor beta chains derived from one specimen sequenced in a study of cytomegalovirus exposure and HLA in healthy donors. A multiplex PCR was run with 60 Vbeta primers and 13 Jbeta primers. Sequencing used immunoSEQ multiplex PCR; TCRdb keeps in-frame clones, though not all of them. This sample has about 160,000 clones, with roughly four fifths found just once. Specimen: PBMCs. These receptors originate from a man in his forties or fifties in good health and CMV-seropositive.

The gene calls are TRBV5-1 and TRBJ2-5, with D maybe TRBD1 (6 bases). CDR3 length equals 15 residues. V lost 0 bases and J lost 4, with 13 bases in between. The germline V gene has CDR1 SGHRS and CDR2 YFSETQ. CDR3 sequence reads: CASSLVGRGGETQYF. CDR3 nucleotides: TGCGCCAGCAGCTTGGTGGGCAGGGGTGGAGAGACCCAGTACTTC.

J is TRBJ2-1 and V is TRBV10-3, with 7 bases aligning to TRBD1. This CDR3 comprises 14 residues. J gave up 5 bases and V 7 bases, and 8 bases lay outside the gene matches. Germline V gives CDR1 ENHRY, CDR2 SYGVKD. The CDR3, as DNA: TGTGCCATCACCCCCGGGACAGAAAACAATGAGCAGTTCTTC. The encoded protein is CAITPGTENNEQFF.

This chain uses TRBV2 with TRBJ2-7, with 8 bases matching TRBD2. The CDR3 spans 16 residues. Trimming cost V 4 bases and J 6 bases; bases outside gene matches: 14. CDR1 and CDR2 (germline): SNHLY, FYNNEI. DNA for the CDR3: TGTGCCAGCAGTGGCCTACTAGCGGCCGTGTCCCTCGAGCAGTACTTC. Its protein is CASSGLLAAVSLEQYF.

The J gene is TRBJ2-3, the V gene TRBV7-3; D call uncertain. The ends were cut back, 1 base at V and 1 base at J, with 9 bases in the middle. CDR3 length: 15 residues. Germline-derived CDR1 and CDR2 are SGHTA and FQGTGA. Written as DNA, the CDR3 is TGTGCCAGCAGCTTAATTGGCATCGGCACAGATACGCAGTATTTT. Translating it yields CASSLIGIGTDTQYF.

The chain links TRBV5-1 to TRBJ2-5; a weak D match, TRBD2 (6 bases). The CDR3 covers 15 residues. Germline values: CDR1 SGHRS, CDR2 YFSETQ. V lost 6 bases to trimming and J lost 3 bases, with 18 bases between them. The CDR3 bases are TGCGCCAGCACCTGGCGGGACCGAGAAAAAGAGACCCAGTACTTC. Protein: CASTWRDREKETQYF.